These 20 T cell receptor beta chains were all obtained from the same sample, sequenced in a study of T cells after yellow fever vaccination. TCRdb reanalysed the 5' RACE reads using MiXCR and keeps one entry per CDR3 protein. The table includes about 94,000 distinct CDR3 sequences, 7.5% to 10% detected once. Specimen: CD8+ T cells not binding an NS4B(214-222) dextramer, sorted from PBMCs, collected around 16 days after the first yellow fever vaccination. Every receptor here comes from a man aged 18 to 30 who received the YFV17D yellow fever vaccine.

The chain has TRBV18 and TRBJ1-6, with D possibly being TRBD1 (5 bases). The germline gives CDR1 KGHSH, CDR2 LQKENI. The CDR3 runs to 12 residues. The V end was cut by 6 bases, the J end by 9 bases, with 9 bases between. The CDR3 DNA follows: TGTGCCAGCTCGGGGGGTGGTTCACCCCTCCACTTT. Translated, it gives CASSGGGSPLHF.

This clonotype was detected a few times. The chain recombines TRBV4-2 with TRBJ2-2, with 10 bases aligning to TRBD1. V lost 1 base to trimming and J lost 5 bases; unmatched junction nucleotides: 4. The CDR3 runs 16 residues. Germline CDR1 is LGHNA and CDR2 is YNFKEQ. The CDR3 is CASSQVGTGVTGELFF. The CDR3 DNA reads TGTGCCAGCAGCCAAGTCGGGACAGGGGTAACCGGGGAGCTGTTTTTT.

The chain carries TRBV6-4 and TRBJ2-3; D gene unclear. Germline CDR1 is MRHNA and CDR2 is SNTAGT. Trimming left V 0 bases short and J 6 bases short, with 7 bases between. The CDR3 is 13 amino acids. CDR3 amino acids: CASSDSNSDTQYF. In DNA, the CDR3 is TGTGCCAGCAGTGACTCGAACTCGGATACGCAGTATTTT.

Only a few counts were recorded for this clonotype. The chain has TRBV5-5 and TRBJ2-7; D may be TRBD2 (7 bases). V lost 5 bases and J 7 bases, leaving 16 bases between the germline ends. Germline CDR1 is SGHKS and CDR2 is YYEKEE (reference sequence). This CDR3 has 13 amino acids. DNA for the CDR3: TGTGCCAGCAGAACGGGGGGCCGTGGGGAGCAGTACGTC. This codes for CASRTGGRGEQYV.

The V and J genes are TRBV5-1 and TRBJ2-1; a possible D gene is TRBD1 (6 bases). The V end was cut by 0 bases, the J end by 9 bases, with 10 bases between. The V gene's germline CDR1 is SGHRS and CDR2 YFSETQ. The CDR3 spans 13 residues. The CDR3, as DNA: TGCGCCAGCAGCTTGGCACAGGGTCGTGAGCAGTTCTTC. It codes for CASSLAQGREQFF. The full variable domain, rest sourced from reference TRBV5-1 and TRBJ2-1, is KAGVTQTPRYLIKTRGQQVTLSCSPISGHRSVSWYQQTPGQGLQFLFEYFSETQRNKGNFPGRFSGRQFSNSRSEMNVSTLELGDSALYLCASSLAQGREQFFGPGTRLTVL.

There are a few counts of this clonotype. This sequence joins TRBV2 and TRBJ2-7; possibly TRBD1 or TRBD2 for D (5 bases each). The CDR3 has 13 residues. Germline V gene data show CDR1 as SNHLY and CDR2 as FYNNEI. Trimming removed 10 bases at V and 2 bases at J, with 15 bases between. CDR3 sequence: CATTSQGPYEQYV. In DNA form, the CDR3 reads TGTGCCACAACATCGCAGGGACCCTACGAGCAGTACGTC.

The CDR3 sequence is CASSLDWHYSYNSPLHF. The CDR3 nucleotides are TGTGCCAGCAGCTTAGATTGGCACTACTCCTATAATTCACCCCTCCACTTT. The chain has TRBV7-9 and TRBJ1-6; D remains ambiguous. Germline V gives CDR1 SEHNR, CDR2 FQNEAQ (reference sequence). V lost 1 base and J 0 bases, leaving 10 bases between the germline ends. CDR3 length: 17 residues.

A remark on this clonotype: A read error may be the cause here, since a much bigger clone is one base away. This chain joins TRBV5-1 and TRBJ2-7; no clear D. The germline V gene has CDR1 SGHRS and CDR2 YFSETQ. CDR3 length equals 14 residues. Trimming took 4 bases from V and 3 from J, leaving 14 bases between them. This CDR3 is CASSPVDDVYEQYF. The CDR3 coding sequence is TGCGCCAGCAGCCCAGTGGACGATGTCTACGAGCAGTACTTC.

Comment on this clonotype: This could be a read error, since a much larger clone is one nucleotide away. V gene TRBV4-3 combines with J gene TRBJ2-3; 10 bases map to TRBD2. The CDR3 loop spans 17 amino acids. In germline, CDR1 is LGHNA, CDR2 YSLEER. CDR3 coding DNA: TGCGCCACCAGCCAGCTATCTAGCGGGGGTCGAACAGATACGCAGTATTTT. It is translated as CATSQLSSGGRTDTQYF.

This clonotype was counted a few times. The CDR3 is CASSFWTDITGELFF. In DNA, the CDR3 is TGCGCCAGCAGCTTCTGGACAGATATCACCGGGGAGCTGTTTTTT. This chain connects TRBV5-1 to TRBJ2-2, with D possibly TRBD1 on 6 matching bases. This CDR3 has 15 amino acids. In germline, CDR1 is SGHRS, CDR2 YFSETQ. Deletions cut 2 bases from V and 4 bases from J, with 12 bases between.

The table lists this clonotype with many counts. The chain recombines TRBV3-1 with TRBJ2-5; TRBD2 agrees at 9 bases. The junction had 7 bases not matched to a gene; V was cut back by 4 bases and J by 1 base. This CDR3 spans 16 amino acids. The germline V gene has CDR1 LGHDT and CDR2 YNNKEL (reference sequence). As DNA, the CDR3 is TGTGCCAGCAGCCCCAGCCTAGCGGGGCTCCAAGAGACCCAGTACTTC. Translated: CASSPSLAGLQETQYF.

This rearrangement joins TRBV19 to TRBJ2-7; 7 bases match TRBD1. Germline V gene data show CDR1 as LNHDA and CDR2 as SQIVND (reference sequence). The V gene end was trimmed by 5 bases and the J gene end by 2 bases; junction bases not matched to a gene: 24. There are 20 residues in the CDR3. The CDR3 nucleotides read TGTGCCAGTAGTTGCCGCCGGGACAGCGACACCTTACCCCAAACCTACGAGCAGTACGTC. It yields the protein CASSCRRDSDTLPQTYEQYV.

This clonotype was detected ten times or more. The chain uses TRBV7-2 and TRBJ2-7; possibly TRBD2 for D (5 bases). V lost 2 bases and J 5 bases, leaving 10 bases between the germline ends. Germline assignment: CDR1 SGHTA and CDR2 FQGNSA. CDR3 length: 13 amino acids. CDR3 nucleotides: TGTGCCAGCAGCTTATTAGGACTTAACGAGCAGTACGTC. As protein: CASSLLGLNEQYV.

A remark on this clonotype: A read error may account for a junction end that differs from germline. CDR3 DNA sequence: TGTGCCAGCTGCCAAGGGTGGATGGGGTCTAGCACAGATACGCAGTATTTT. Translating gives CASCQGWMGSSTDTQYF. This chain connects TRBV3-1 to TRBJ2-3; no reliable D call. The CDR3 sequence is 17 residues long. In germline, CDR1 is LGHDT, CDR2 YNNKEL (reference sequence).

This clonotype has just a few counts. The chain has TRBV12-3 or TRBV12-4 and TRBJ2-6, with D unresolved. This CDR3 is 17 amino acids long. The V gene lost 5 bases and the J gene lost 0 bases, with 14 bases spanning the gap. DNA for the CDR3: TGTGCCAGCAGTCCGCCCCTGGAGACCTCTGGGGCCAACGTCCTGACTTTC. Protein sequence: CASSPPLETSGANVLTF.

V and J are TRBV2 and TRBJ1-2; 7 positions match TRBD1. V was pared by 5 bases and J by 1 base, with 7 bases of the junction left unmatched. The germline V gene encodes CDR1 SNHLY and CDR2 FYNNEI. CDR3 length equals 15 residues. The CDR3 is CASSFRDSFNYGYTF. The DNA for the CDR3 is TGTGCCAGCAGTTTCCGGGACAGTTTTAACTATGGCTACACCTTC. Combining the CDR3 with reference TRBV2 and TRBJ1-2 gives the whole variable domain EPEVTQTPSHQVTQMGQEVILRCVPISNHLYFYWYRQILGQKVEFLVSFYNNEISEKSEIFDDQFSVERPDGSNFTLKIRSTKLEDSAMYFCASSFRDSFNYGYTFGSGTRLTVV.

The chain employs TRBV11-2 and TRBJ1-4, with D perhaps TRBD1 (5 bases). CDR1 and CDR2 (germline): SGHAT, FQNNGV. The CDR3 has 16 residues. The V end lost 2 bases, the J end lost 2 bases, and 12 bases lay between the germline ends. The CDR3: CASSLWPRETNEKLFF. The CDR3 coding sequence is TGTGCCAGCAGCTTATGGCCCAGGGAGACTAATGAAAAACTGTTTTTT. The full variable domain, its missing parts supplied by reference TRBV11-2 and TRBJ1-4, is EAGVAQSPRYKIIEKRQSVAFWCNPISGHATLYWYQQILGQGPKLLIQFQNNGVVDDSQLPKDRFSAERLKGVDSTLKIQPAKLEDSAVYLCASSLWPRETNEKLFFGSGTQLSVL.

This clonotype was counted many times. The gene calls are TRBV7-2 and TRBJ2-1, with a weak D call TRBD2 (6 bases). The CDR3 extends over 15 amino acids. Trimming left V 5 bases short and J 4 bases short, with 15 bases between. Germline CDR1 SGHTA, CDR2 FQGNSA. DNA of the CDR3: TGTGCCAGCAGCCCACTGGCGGGGTTGTACAATGAGCAGTTCTTC. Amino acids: CASSPLAGLYNEQFF.

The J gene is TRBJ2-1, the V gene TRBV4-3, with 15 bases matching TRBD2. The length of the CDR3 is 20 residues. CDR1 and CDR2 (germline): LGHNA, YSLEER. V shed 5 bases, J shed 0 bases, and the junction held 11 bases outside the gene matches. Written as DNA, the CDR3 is TGCGCCAGCAGCTCTGGACTAGCGGGGGGGCCGACTGGCTCCTACAATGAGCAGTTCTTC. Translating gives CASSSGLAGGPTGSYNEQFF.

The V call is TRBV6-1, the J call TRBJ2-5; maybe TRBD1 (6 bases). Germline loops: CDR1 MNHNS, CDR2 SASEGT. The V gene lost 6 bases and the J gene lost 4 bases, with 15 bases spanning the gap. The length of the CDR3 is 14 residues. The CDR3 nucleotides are TGTGCCAGCAGAAGAGGCAGGGGAAGAGAGACCCAGTACTTC. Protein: CASRRGRGRETQYF.